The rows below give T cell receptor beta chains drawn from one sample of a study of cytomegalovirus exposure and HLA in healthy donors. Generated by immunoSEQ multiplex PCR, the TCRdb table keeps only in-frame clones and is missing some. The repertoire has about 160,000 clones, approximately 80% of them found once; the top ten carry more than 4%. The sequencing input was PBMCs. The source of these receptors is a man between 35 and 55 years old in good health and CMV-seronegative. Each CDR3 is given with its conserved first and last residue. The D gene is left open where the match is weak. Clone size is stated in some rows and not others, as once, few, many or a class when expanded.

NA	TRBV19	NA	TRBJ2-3	TGTGCCAGTAGTTCTGGACTCGAACTCCTAGGTACGCAGTATTTT	CASSSGLELLGTQYF
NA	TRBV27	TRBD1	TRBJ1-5	TGTGCCAGCAGGGACAGGGGATCTGTCAATCAGCCCCAGCATTTT	CASRDRGSVNQPQHF
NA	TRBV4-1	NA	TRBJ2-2	TGCGCCAGCAGCCAAGATCGAGAGGGCCCCGGGGAGCTGTTTTTT	CASSQDREGPGELFF
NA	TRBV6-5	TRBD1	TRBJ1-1	TGTGCCAGCAGCCTTCGACAGGGTGGTATTGAAGCTTTCTTT	CASSLRQGGIEAFF
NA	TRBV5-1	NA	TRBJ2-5	TGCGCCAGCAGCACGGACTCGTTTAAAGAGACCCAGTACTTC	CASSTDSFKETQYF
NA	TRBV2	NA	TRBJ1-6	TGTGCCAGCACGAGCTCCTATAATTCACCCCTCCACTTT	CASTSSYNSPLHF
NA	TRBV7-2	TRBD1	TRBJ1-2	TGTGCCAGCAGCCCACAGGGGAACTATGGCTACACCTTC	CASSPQGNYGYTF
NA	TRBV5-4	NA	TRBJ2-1	TGTGCCAGCAGCCTCCGGGACTTCGAGAATGAGCAGTTCTTC	CASSLRDFENEQFF
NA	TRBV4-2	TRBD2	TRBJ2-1	TGTGCCAGCAGCCAAGGACTAGCGGGGGGCCACAATGAGCAGTTCTTC	CASSQGLAGGHNEQFF
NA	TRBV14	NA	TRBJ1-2	TGTGCCAGCAGCCAAGACACAGGTGGCCCTTATGGCTACACCTTC	CASSQDTGGPYGYTF
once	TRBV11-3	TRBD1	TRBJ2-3	TGTGCCAGCAGCCTGACAGGGGGGACAGATACGCAGTATTTT	CASSLTGGTDTQYF
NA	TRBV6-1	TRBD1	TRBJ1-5	TGTGCCAGCAGGGACAGGGGATATCAGCCCCAGCATTTT	CASRDRGYQPQHF
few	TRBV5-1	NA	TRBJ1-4	TGCGCCAGCAGCCCCATTACAGGGATAAGGGAAAAACTGTTTTTT	CASSPITGIREKLFF
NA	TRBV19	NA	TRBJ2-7	TGTGCCAGTAGTCCCGGGACTTCCTACGAGCAGTACTTC	CASSPGTSYEQYF
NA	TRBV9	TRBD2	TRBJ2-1	TGTGCCAGCAGCGTCGGCGGGAGAGACGGGGGGAATGAGCAGTTCTTC	CASSVGGRDGGNEQFF
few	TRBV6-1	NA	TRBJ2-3	TGTGCCAGCATGGCCCGTGGGGCTAGCACAGATACGCAGTATTTT	CASMARGASTDTQYF